Sequencing of this TCR beta chain was carried out in a study of blood T cell repertoires in COVID-19 (dated by TCRdb to 2020 to 2021). Turning to the overall study: Samples covering the acute and convalescent phases of COVID-19 were provided by collaborators in the United States, Italy and Spain. The prospective study material was composed of cDNA or gDNA derived from T cells, B-cell-depleted T cells, or PBMCs. The dataset comprised deeply sampled blood TCRbeta repertoires from subjects exposed to, actively infected with, or recovered from COVID-19. The repertoires were released in a freely available public database intended as a resource for research on the immune response to SARS-CoV-2. The samples were drawn from two sources: the first 160 participants of the ongoing ImmuneRACE study, and fewer than 1,500 subjects contributed by 6 global collaborators. Sample metadata almost always included a de-identified subject ID, COVID-19 status, age in years and sex. Where available, HLA class I and class II types were taken from metadata supplied by the sample provider and were not determined by assay-based typing. Overall study results and their limits: Clinical and demographic metadata were provided uncurated, with the amount varying by source and participant.

The collaborating institutions used their own protocols to collect whole blood in K2EDTA tubes. For TCRbeta analysis, collaborator samples were shipped as frozen whole blood, as isolated PBMCs, or as DNA extracted from either sample type. The immunoSEQ Assay, a bias-controlled multiplex PCR, was used to amplify TCRbeta CDR3 regions from genomic DNA. As for the authors' bioinformatics: Within the assay, amplification of reference gene primers was used to estimate how many nucleated cells each sample contained. To quantify the absolute abundance of each unique TCRbeta CDR3 rearrangement, sequence reads were collapsed and filtered. For each sample, productive Simpson clonality was calculated as the square root of Simpson's diversity index over productive rearrangements. TCRdb obtained this table from immuneACCESS and retained in-frame rearrangements with V and J assigned. These tables miss some clones; where compared with another copy, unresolved V genes account for less than half of the shortfall, and the remainder is unexplained. V and J calls and clone size are as listed in that table; D and trimming were resolved from the DNA. Present in this sample are about 170,000 clones, around nine tenths of which were seen just once. Jointly, the top ten make up over 3.5% of the sample.

According to the germline V gene, CDR1 reads SQVTM and CDR2 reads ANQGSEA. Including the terminal cysteine and phenylalanine, the CDR3 comprises 15 residues. Left in the record is the CDR3 DNA by itself, 45 bases read in frame from the first base. For this chain, trimming is 4 bases at the V end and 2 bases at the J end, and the number of junction bases without a gene match is 8. Worth noting for this clone: This receptor's antigen is unknown. There are no base qualities to consult, and no much larger clone falls within one base.

Sequences were obtained from peripheral blood. This TCR came from a man younger than 35 with active or convalescent COVID-19. The chain is assembled from TRBV29-1 and TRBJ2-1, with 7 bases in between that match TRBD2. CDR3 protein: CSVVGLAATYNEQFF. The DNA sequence follows: TGCAGCGTTGTCGGTCTAGCGGCGACCTACAATGAGCAGTTCTTC.